This is a list of T cell receptor beta chains from one sample in a study of control samples from healthy donors and cancer patients. Libraries were prepared by immunoSEQ multiplex PCR; TCRdb keeps only in-frame clonotypes and omits some of them. The table has 20,000 to 25,000 clones, approximately 85% seen once. Sequenced: PBMCs. These receptors all stem from a man aged 55 to 70 with head and neck cancer. CDR3s include the opening cysteine and the closing phenylalanine or tryptophan. The D gene is left open where the match is weak. The size entry is marked missing in some rows and otherwise reads once, few, many or a size class.

-	TRBV7-2	-	TRBJ2-1	CASSLDPEDNEQFF	TGTGCCAGCAGCTTAGATCCGGAGGACAATGAGCAGTTCTTC
-	TRBV18	few	TRBJ2-7	CASSLASGAYEQYF	TGTGCCAGCTCACTAGCGTCAGGCGCCTACGAGCAGTACTTC
TRBD1	TRBV5-4	-	TRBJ1-1	CASSPTAGQGDTEAFF	TGTGCCAGCAGCCCCACCGCGGGCCAGGGGGACACTGAAGCTTTCTTT
-	TRBV14	-	TRBJ2-2	CASSQSGGANTGELFF	TGTGCCAGCAGCCAGAGCGGTGGGGCTAACACCGGGGAGCTGTTTTTT
-	TRBV27	-	TRBJ1-5	CASSFHSGNQPQHF	TGTGCCAGCAGTTTTCACAGTGGCAATCAGCCCCAGCATTTT
-	TRBV19	-	TRBJ1-2	CASREGGRYYGYTF	TGTGCCAGTAGAGAAGGAGGGAGGTACTATGGCTACACCTTC
TRBD1	TRBV5-1	-	TRBJ1-2	CASSLGRGGYGYTF	TGCGCCAGCAGCTTAGGCAGGGGGGGCTATGGCTACACCTTC
-	TRBV9	-	TRBJ2-2	CASSGTGYTGELFF	TGTGCCAGCAGCGGAACAGGGTACACCGGGGAGCTGTTTTTT
TRBD2	TRBV7-9	once	TRBJ2-1	CASSGIAGDRNEQFF	TGTGCCAGCAGCGGAATAGCGGGAGACAGGAATGAGCAGTTCTTC
TRBD1	TRBV6-6	-	TRBJ1-1	CASSYPRTGGNTEAFF	TGTGCCAGCAGTTACCCCAGGACAGGCGGGAACACTGAAGCTTTCTTT
-	TRBV27	-	TRBJ2-5	CASSRGYQETQYF	TGTGCCAGCTCCCGGGGGTACCAAGAGACCCAGTACTTC
TRBD1	TRBV6-5	-	TRBJ1-5	CASSYGQGVGQPQHF	TGTGCCAGCAGTTATGGACAGGGGGTGGGACAGCCCCAGCATTTT
-	TRBV3-1/TRBV3-2	-	TRBJ1-6	CASSEARGWNSPLHF	TGTGCCAGCAGCGAGGCACGGGGGTGGAATTCACCCCTCCACTTT
-	TRBV9	once	TRBJ2-1	CASSVVASVYNEQFF	TGTGCCAGCAGCGTAGTGGCTAGCGTCTACAATGAGCAGTTCTTC
TRBD1	TRBV12-3/TRBV12-4	once	TRBJ1-1	CASAQGGVTEAFF	TGTGCCAGCGCACAGGGGGGAGTCACTGAAGCTTTCTTT
-	TRBV2	-	TRBJ1-1	CASSEARGADEAFF	TGTGCCAGCAGTGAAGCGAGGGGGGCGGATGAAGCTTTCTTT
-	TRBV7-3	medium-sized	TRBJ2-1	CASSRLASSSYNEQFF	TGTGCCAGCAGCCGGCTAGCGTCTAGCTCCTACAATGAGCAGTTCTTC
-	TRBV29-1	-	TRBJ2-7	CSVASGLGAYEQYF	TGCAGCGTTGCTTCCGGATTGGGCGCCTACGAGCAGTACTTC
TRBD1	TRBV19	-	TRBJ1-1	CASSMSGRGFYLNTEAFF	TGTGCCAGTAGTATGTCGGGCAGGGGGTTCTACTTGAACACTGAAGCTTTCTTT
-	TRBV3-1/TRBV3-2	-	TRBJ1-6	CASSQDWAGNSPLHF	TGTGCCAGCAGCCAAGATTGGGCAGGGAATTCACCCCTCCACTTT
TRBD2	TRBV28	-	TRBJ2-1	CASSFGGSPYNEQFF	TGTGCCAGCAGTTTCGGCGGGAGTCCCTACAATGAGCAGTTCTTC
-	TRBV15	-	TRBJ2-2	CATSRDVERSGELFF	TGTGCCACCAGCAGAGATGTGGAGCGCTCCGGGGAGCTGTTTTTT
-	TRBV3-1/TRBV3-2	few	TRBJ1-6	CASSPSFGAGNSPLHF	TGTGCCAGCAGCCCCTCATTTGGGGCGGGGAATTCACCCCTCCACTTT
-	TRBV9	-	TRBJ2-2	CASSARTGTGELFF	TGTGCCAGCAGCGCGCGAACAGGGACCGGGGAGCTGTTTTTT
TRBD2	TRBV19	-	TRBJ2-1	CASSMGSGKGYNEQFF	TGTGCCAGTAGTATGGGCAGCGGGAAGGGCTACAATGAGCAGTTCTTC
-	TRBV6-2/TRBV6-3	once	TRBJ2-2	CASSYSQLGRELFF	TGTGCCAGCAGTTACTCACAATTGGGGAGGGAGCTGTTTTTT
-	TRBV19	once	TRBJ1-1	CASSGRDDDSMNTEAFF	TGTGCCAGTAGTGGCCGCGACGATGACTCAATGAACACTGAAGCTTTCTTT
-	TRBV2	-	TRBJ2-2	CASRWENTGELFF	TGTGCCAGCAGATGGGAGAACACCGGGGAGCTGTTTTTT
-	TRBV7-8	-	TRBJ2-2	CASSLDGAGEVDGELFF	TGTGCCAGCAGCTTAGATGGGGCAGGGGAGGTCGACGGGGAGCTGTTTTTT
-	TRBV7-9	once	TRBJ1-4	CASCPATNEKLFF	TGTGCCAGCTGCCCAGCAACTAATGAAAAACTGTTTTTT
TRBD2	TRBV6-1	-	TRBJ2-5	CASSEEASGSETQYF	TGTGCCAGCAGTGAAGAGGCTAGCGGGAGTGAGACCCAGTACTTC
TRBD1	TRBV3-1/TRBV3-2	-	TRBJ1-2	CASSYPDRASSNYGYTF	TGTGCCAGCAGCTACCCAGACAGGGCCTCCTCTAACTATGGCTACACCTTC
-	TRBV6-5	once	TRBJ2-1	CASNLLGGSYNEQFF	TGTGCCAGCAACCTACTAGGGGGCTCCTACAATGAGCAGTTCTTC
-	TRBV7-9	-	TRBJ1-2	CASSPPTGVYGYTF	TGTGCCAGCAGCCCCCCGACAGGCGTCTATGGCTACACCTTC
-	TRBV7-9	once	TRBJ1-2	CASSLGGVYGYTF	TGTGCCAGCAGCCTAGGCGGGGTCTATGGCTACACCTTC
-	TRBV5-6	-	TRBJ2-5	CASSLNGARETQYF	TGTGCCAGCAGCTTGAACGGCGCCAGGGAGACCCAGTACTTC
TRBD1	TRBV18	once	TRBJ1-2	CASSPQDRDYGYTF	TGTGCCAGCTCACCGCAAGACAGGGACTATGGCTACACCTTC
TRBD2	TRBV7-3	-	TRBJ2-1	CASSVASGGTYNEQFF	TGTGCCAGCAGCGTCGCTAGCGGGGGAACCTACAATGAGCAGTTCTTC
TRBD1	TRBV19	-	TRBJ1-2	CASSGGTDNYGYTF	TGTGCCAGTAGTGGTGGGACAGACAACTATGGCTACACCTTC
TRBD1	TRBV5-8	once	TRBJ1-6	CASSLITGVHSPLHF	TGTGCCAGCAGCTTGATCACAGGGGTTCACTCACCCCTCCACTTT
TRBD1	TRBV28	-	TRBJ1-1	CASSLEGTVEWTEAFF	TGTGCCAGCAGTTTAGAAGGGACAGTGGAGTGGACTGAAGCTTTCTTT
TRBD2	TRBV3-1/TRBV3-2	-	TRBJ2-3	CASSLAGDLSTDTQYF	TGTGCCAGCTCTCTAGCGGGGGATCTTAGCACAGATACGCAGTATTTT
-	TRBV19	-	TRBJ1-2	CASSSQGSGYYGYTF	TGTGCCAGTAGTTCCCAGGGGTCGGGCTACTATGGCTACACCTTC
-	TRBV30	-	TRBJ2-3	CAWIGASTDTQYF	TGTGCCTGGATTGGCGCCAGCACAGATACGCAGTATTTT